This TCR beta chain originates from a study of regulatory T cells in long-lasting Graves disease. Study details: Graves' disease counted as persistent after over 5 years of antithyroid drugs with positive TSH receptor antibodies. General study results and limits: TCR diversity was lower in persistent than newly diagnosed Graves' disease.

Sequencing libraries for TCR beta were prepared with iRepertoire HTBI primers and Arm-PCR of CDR3 regions. Each CDR3 protein gets one entry after TCRdb re-called the multiplex PCR reads with MiXCR. The table lists more than 650,000 distinct CDR3 sequences, 25% to 35% of them singletons. Comment on this clonotype: As yet, its antigen is unknown.

Stated time point: persistent/refractory GD, antithyroid drugs over 5 years with positive TRAb. The TCR library was made from RNA extracted from PBMCs. Staff took around 9.7 milliliters of peripheral blood and put it into EDTA tubes. Sequences were derived from peripheral blood mononuclear cells (PBMCs), sampled when the disease was refractory, from a patient treated with antithyroid drugs. This TCR was sampled from a female donor with Graves disease.

DNA of the CDR3: TGTGCCAGCAGTTTTCGGAGCCGAAGCATGAACACTGAAGCTTTCTTT. Amino acid sequence: CASSFRSRSMNTEAFF. The chain recombines TRBV12-3 or TRBV12-4 with TRBJ1-1; no reliable D call. Between the trimmed V and J ends, which lost 3 bases and 0 bases, there was a span of 14 bases. The CDR3 contains 16 residues.